The rows below give T cell receptor beta chains drawn from one sample of a study of blood T cell repertoires in COVID-19. Clones were sequenced by immunoSEQ multiplex PCR, and TCRdb holds only the in-frame ones, with some missing. The sample includes approximately 110,000 clones, approximately 90% seen only once; the top ten take under 9%. Material for sequencing was peripheral blood. These receptors originate from an older woman who had recovered from COVID-19. CDR3s include the opening cysteine and the closing phenylalanine or tryptophan. The D gene is left open where the match is weak. Clone size, where shown, is once, few, many, or a class for clones that have expanded.

d_gene	abundance	v_gene	j_gene	CDR3aa	CDR3nt
TRBD1	-	TRBV5-6	TRBJ2-5	CASSHDRGETQYF	TGTGCCAGCAGCCACGACAGGGGAGAGACCCAGTACTTC
-	-	TRBV9	TRBJ2-1	CASSVGDGAPYNEQFF	TGTGCCAGCAGCGTAGGGGATGGGGCGCCCTACAATGAGCAGTTCTTC
-	once	TRBV24-1	TRBJ2-7	CATSDPGYEQYF	TGTGCCACCAGTGACCCAGGATACGAGCAGTACTTC
TRBD2	-	TRBV19	TRBJ2-7	CASSIRGASGIPEQYF	TGTGCCAGTAGTATACGAGGGGCTAGCGGGATACCCGAGCAGTACTTC
TRBD2	-	TRBV7-9	TRBJ2-5	CASSLGWLAGGQGETQYF	TGTGCCAGCAGCTTAGGGTGGCTAGCGGGAGGACAAGGAGAGACCCAGTACTTC
TRBD1	-	TRBV18	TRBJ2-7	CASSPGTGDYEQYF	TGTGCCAGCTCACCCGGGACAGGGGACTACGAGCAGTACTTC
TRBD2	-	TRBV25-1	TRBJ2-7	CASSSGLDPYEQYF	TGTGCCAGCAGTTCGGGACTAGATCCCTACGAGCAGTACTTC
-	-	TRBV27	TRBJ1-6	CASSFNGDSPLHF	TGTGCCAGCAGTTTTAACGGGGATTCACCCCTCCACTTT
-	-	TRBV12-1	TRBJ1-5	CASSCDRQDNQPQHF	TGTGCCAGCAGCTGTGATCGACAGGACAATCAGCCCCAGCATTTT
-	-	TRBV4-3	TRBJ2-7	CASSQDLLGGHSYEQYF	TGCGCCAGCAGCCAAGATCTTCTGGGCGGGCACTCCTACGAGCAGTACTTC
-	-	TRBV30	TRBJ1-2	CAWGRGLGYTF	TGTGCCTGGGGAAGGGGCTTGGGCTACACCTTC
-	-	TRBV6-5	TRBJ2-5	CASSPPGEETQYF	TGTGCCAGCAGTCCCCCGGGGGAAGAGACCCAGTACTTC
-	few	TRBV27	TRBJ2-1	CASSLFPGSSYNEQFF	TGTGCCAGCAGTTTATTTCCTGGTAGCTCCTACAATGAGCAGTTCTTC
-	-	TRBV19	TRBJ2-3	CASKKQGFNTDTQYF	TGTGCCAGTAAGAAACAGGGTTTTAACACAGATACGCAGTATTTT
-	few	TRBV7-3	TRBJ2-5	CASSSQGRALETQYF	TGTGCCAGCAGCTCCCAGGGGAGGGCCCTAGAGACCCAGTACTTC
-	few	TRBV28	TRBJ2-7	CASEGGIFYEQYF	TGTGCCAGCGAGGGTGGCATTTTCTACGAGCAGTACTTC
-	-	TRBV27	TRBJ2-2	CASSFLRGRGPGELFF	TGTGCCAGCAGTTTTCTGCGAGGCAGGGGTCCCGGGGAGCTGTTTTTT
TRBD1	-	TRBV6-5	TRBJ2-5	CASSPGQVLGTQYF	TGTGCCAGCAGTCCCGGACAGGTTTTGGGGACCCAGTACTTC
-	-	TRBV5-1	TRBJ1-2	CASSLGSGNNYGYTF	TGCGCCAGCAGCCTCGGCAGCGGAAATAACTATGGCTACACCTTC
-	-	TRBV5-6	TRBJ1-3	CASSLVSMSGGFGNTIYF	TGTGCCAGCAGCTTGGTTTCTATGTCCGGAGGCTTCGGAAACACCATATATTTT
TRBD2	-	TRBV29-1	TRBJ2-1	CSVAGTSGSSEQFF	TGCAGCGTCGCAGGGACTAGCGGGAGTAGTGAGCAGTTCTTC
TRBD2	-	TRBV7-2	TRBJ2-3	CASSLGLAPPDTQYF	TGTGCCAGCAGCTTGGGACTAGCGCCCCCAGATACGCAGTATTTT
TRBD2	-	TRBV9	TRBJ2-1	CASSVEGLAGNNEQFF	TGTGCCAGCAGCGTAGAGGGACTAGCGGGGAACAATGAGCAGTTCTTC
TRBD1	-	TRBV3-1/TRBV3-2	TRBJ1-2	CASGRHSKQGADGYTF	TGTGCCAGCGGGCGTCATTCGAAACAGGGGGCTGACGGCTACACCTTC
TRBD1	-	TRBV3-1/TRBV3-2	TRBJ1-2	CASSQDLQGKGYGYTF	TGTGCCAGCAGCCAAGATCTACAGGGGAAGGGGTATGGCTACACCTTC
-	-	TRBV28	TRBJ1-6	CASSFRGVGSPLHF	TGTGCCAGCAGTTTCCGGGGAGTAGGTTCACCCCTCCACTTT
TRBD2	few	TRBV24-1	TRBJ2-1	CATRGGLAFSGEQFF	TGTGCCACCAGGGGGGGACTAGCTTTCTCGGGAGAGCAGTTCTTC
-	few	TRBV14	TRBJ1-2	CASSQDEDGYGYTF	TGTGCCAGCAGCCAAGATGAGGATGGCTATGGCTACACCTTC
-	-	TRBV6-5	TRBJ2-1	CASSWSTLSYNEQFF	TGTGCCAGCAGTTGGAGTACCCTCTCCTACAATGAGCAGTTCTTC
-	-	TRBV6-5	TRBJ2-1	CASSYTGVYNEQFF	TGTGCCAGCAGTTATACGGGGGTATACAATGAGCAGTTCTTC
-	-	TRBV2	TRBJ1-4	CASSPLGLNTDEKLFF	TGTGCCAGCAGTCCCCTGGGCCTAAACACGGATGAAAAACTGTTTTTT
-	-	TRBV4-1	TRBJ2-7	CASSSLGFRVNEQYF	TGCGCCAGCAGCTCCCTAGGCTTCAGGGTCAACGAGCAGTACTTC
TRBD1	-	TRBV9	TRBJ1-1	CASSTQGAGGTEAFF	TGTGCCAGCAGCACCCAGGGGGCAGGGGGTACTGAAGCTTTCTTT
TRBD1	-	TRBV5-1	TRBJ1-3	CASSPQGTAGNTIYF	TGCGCCAGCAGCCCACAGGGGACGGCTGGAAACACCATATATTTT
-	-	TRBV11-2	TRBJ1-5	CASSYSGGSNQPQHF	TGTGCCAGCAGCTACTCGGGGGGGAGCAATCAGCCCCAGCATTTT
-	-	TRBV3-1/TRBV3-2	TRBJ1-2	CASSSRGTVGGYTF	TGTGCCAGCAGCTCCAGGGGCACCGTCGGGGGCTACACCTTC
-	-	TRBV27	TRBJ1-1	CASSLTGGNTEAFF	TGTGCCAGCAGTTTAACCGGGGGGAACACTGAAGCTTTCTTT
-	-	TRBV7-9	TRBJ2-1	CASSLYLSYNEQFF	TGTGCCAGCAGCTTATATCTTAGCTACAATGAGCAGTTCTTC
-	-	TRBV30	TRBJ1-4	CAWRQMANEKLFF	TGTGCCTGGCGACAGATGGCTAATGAAAAACTGTTTTTT
-	-	TRBV10-2	TRBJ1-1	CASSEFQIAFF	TGCGCCAGCAGTGAGTTCCAGATAGCTTTCTTT
TRBD2	-	TRBV6-5	TRBJ2-5	CASRGLAGLQETQYF	TGTGCCAGCCGGGGACTAGCGGGGCTCCAAGAGACCCAGTACTTC
TRBD1	-	TRBV4-2	TRBJ2-6	CASSLGQGAHGANVLTF	TGTGCCAGCAGCCTGGGACAGGGGGCGCACGGGGCCAACGTCCTGACTTTC
TRBD2	-	TRBV4-2	TRBJ2-1	CASASLAGSNEQFF	TGTGCCAGCGCGAGCCTAGCGGGGAGCAATGAGCAGTTCTTC
TRBD2	-	TRBV28	TRBJ2-7	CASSFSWTSGRYEQYF	TGTGCCAGCAGTTTCTCCTGGACTAGCGGGAGATACGAGCAGTACTTC
-	-	TRBV30	TRBJ1-1	CATGQRATEAFF	TGTGCCACCGGACAGCGAGCCACTGAAGCTTTCTTT
-	-	TRBV5-4	TRBJ2-3	CASSPGERREDTQYF	TGTGCCAGCAGCCCGGGGGAGAGGAGAGAGGATACGCAGTATTTT
TRBD2	-	TRBV11-2	TRBJ2-5	CASSLGGATSGETQYF	TGTGCCAGCAGCTTAGGGGGGGCTACTAGCGGCGAGACCCAGTACTTC
-	few	TRBV2	TRBJ1-2	CASTRERINYGYTF	TGTGCCAGCACCAGGGAAAGAATTAACTATGGCTACACCTTC
TRBD1	once	TRBV29-1	TRBJ1-3	CSVERRQGDIGNTIYF	TGCAGCGTTGAGCGCCGACAGGGGGACATCGGAAACACCATATATTTT
-	-	TRBV19	TRBJ1-2	CASTPVRQSGYGYTF	TGTGCCAGTACCCCCGTTCGACAGTCTGGATATGGCTACACCTTC
-	-	TRBV6-4	TRBJ2-3	CASSVRQGTDTQYF	TGTGCCAGCAGCGTCCGACAGGGCACAGATACGCAGTATTTT
-	once	TRBV5-1	TRBJ2-2	CASSFAQNTGELFF	TGCGCCAGCAGCTTCGCACAGAACACCGGGGAGCTGTTTTTT
-	-	TRBV2	TRBJ1-5	CASSESTGNQPQHF	TGTGCCAGCAGTGAGAGTACAGGCAATCAGCCCCAGCATTTT
TRBD2	-	TRBV27	TRBJ2-1	CASLLAGGNNEQFF	TGTGCCAGCCTCCTAGCGGGGGGTAACAATGAGCAGTTCTTC